This is a list of T cell receptor beta chains from one sample in a study of cytomegalovirus exposure and HLA in healthy donors. The table came from immunoSEQ multiplex PCR; TCRdb's copy has only in-frame clones and leaves some out. Its table lists some 76,000 clones. The sequenced sample consisted of PBMCs. The receptors were sampled from a boy aged 5-17 years in good health and CMV-seronegative. Each CDR3 is given with its conserved first and last residue. Fields, in order: J gene, CDR3 length, D gene, V gene, CDR3 protein, CDR3 DNA. A D gene is named only where the DNA matches it firmly.

j_gene: TRBJ1-6; len: 13; d_gene: .; v_gene: TRBV27; CDR3aa: CASSLRQDSPLHF; CDR3nt: TGTGCCAGCAGTTTAAGACAGGATTCACCCCTCCACTTT
j_gene: TRBJ2-1; len: 15; d_gene: .; v_gene: TRBV6-1; CDR3aa: CASSDRGSGDNEQFF; CDR3nt: TGTGCCAGCAGTGATCGGGGGTCGGGTGACAATGAGCAGTTCTTC
j_gene: TRBJ2-6; len: 15; d_gene: .; v_gene: TRBV4-1; CDR3aa: CASSQVSAGANVLTF; CDR3nt: TGCGCCAGCAGCCAAGTATCCGCTGGGGCCAACGTCCTGACTTTC
j_gene: TRBJ1-5; len: 15; d_gene: .; v_gene: TRBV6-1; CDR3aa: CASNLGGGFWEPQHF; CDR3nt: TGTGCCAGCAACCTAGGTGGGGGGTTTTGGGAGCCCCAGCATTTT
j_gene: TRBJ1-1; len: 13; d_gene: .; v_gene: TRBV7-3; CDR3aa: CASSSARNTEAFF; CDR3nt: TGTGCCAGCAGCTCTGCTAGGAACACTGAAGCTTTCTTT
j_gene: TRBJ2-7; len: 17; d_gene: .; v_gene: TRBV12-5; CDR3aa: CASGLVPLPGVYREQYF; CDR3nt: TGTGCTAGTGGTTTGGTACCACTGCCAGGGGTTTATCGCGAGCAGTACTTC
j_gene: TRBJ1-2; len: 13; d_gene: TRBD1; v_gene: TRBV5-1; CDR3aa: CASSPDRAYGYTF; CDR3nt: TGCGCCAGCAGCCCGGACAGGGCCTATGGCTACACCTTC
j_gene: TRBJ1-6; len: 15; d_gene: TRBD1; v_gene: TRBV5-1; CDR3aa: CASSLEGTVNSPLHF; CDR3nt: TGCGCCAGCAGCTTGGAGGGGACAGTAAATTCACCCCTCCACTTT
j_gene: TRBJ1-2; len: 14; d_gene: TRBD1; v_gene: TRBV5-5; CDR3aa: CASSPGQGAFGYTF; CDR3nt: TGTGCCAGCAGCCCCGGACAGGGGGCCTTTGGCTACACCTTC
j_gene: TRBJ2-3; len: 16; d_gene: .; v_gene: TRBV7-3; CDR3aa: CASSPGASGRTDTQYF; CDR3nt: TGTGCCAGCAGCCCAGGGGCTAGCGGTCGCACAGATACGCAGTATTTT
j_gene: TRBJ2-1; len: 14; d_gene: .; v_gene: TRBV29-1; CDR3aa: CSVELVSSYNEQFF; CDR3nt: TGCAGCGTTGAATTAGTGAGCTCCTACAATGAGCAGTTCTTC
j_gene: TRBJ1-4; len: 15; d_gene: .; v_gene: TRBV30; CDR3aa: CAWSVGGKTNEKLFF; CDR3nt: TGTGCCTGGAGTGTAGGCGGAAAGACTAATGAAAAACTGTTTTTT
j_gene: TRBJ1-5; len: 20; d_gene: .; v_gene: TRBV29-1; CDR3aa: CSVEDRHSPAGTGGRQPQHF; CDR3nt: TGCAGCGTTGAAGATCGACATTCTCCCGCGGGGACCGGTGGCAGGCAGCCCCAGCATTTT
j_gene: TRBJ1-4; len: 13; d_gene: .; v_gene: TRBV14; CDR3aa: CASSQAGSEKLFF; CDR3nt: TGTGCCAGCAGCCAAGCTGGTAGTGAAAAACTGTTTTTT
j_gene: TRBJ2-6; len: 15; d_gene: .; v_gene: TRBV15; CDR3aa: CATSRQSSGANVLTF; CDR3nt: TGTGCCACCAGCCGACAGAGCTCTGGGGCCAACGTCCTGACTTTC
j_gene: TRBJ2-5; len: 14; d_gene: .; v_gene: TRBV7-2; CDR3aa: CASSDTGARGTQYF; CDR3nt: TGTGCCAGCAGCGACACTGGGGCAAGAGGGACCCAGTACTTC
j_gene: TRBJ1-1; len: 14; d_gene: TRBD1; v_gene: TRBV6-4; CDR3aa: CASRRDSGRTEAFF; CDR3nt: TGTGCCAGCAGGCGGGACAGTGGAAGGACTGAAGCTTTCTTT
j_gene: TRBJ2-1; len: 16; d_gene: .; v_gene: TRBV9; CDR3aa: CASSSSPGNGDNEQFF; CDR3nt: TGTGCCAGCAGCTCCTCCCCCGGGAATGGGGACAATGAGCAGTTCTTC
j_gene: TRBJ1-1; len: 14; d_gene: .; v_gene: TRBV10-3; CDR3aa: CAISQGTPGSEAFF; CDR3nt: TGTGCCATCAGCCAAGGGACTCCGGGGAGTGAAGCTTTCTTT
j_gene: TRBJ2-1; len: 19; d_gene: TRBD1; v_gene: TRBV5-6; CDR3aa: CASSAPGQGAFSSDNEQFF; CDR3nt: TGTGCCAGCAGCGCCCCGGGACAGGGTGCGTTTAGCTCCGACAATGAGCAGTTCTTC
j_gene: TRBJ2-3; len: 15; d_gene: .; v_gene: TRBV11-2; CDR3aa: CASSLEGVSTDTQYF; CDR3nt: TGTGCCAGCAGCTTAGAGGGAGTTAGCACAGATACGCAGTATTTT
j_gene: TRBJ1-2; len: 15; d_gene: TRBD1; v_gene: TRBV27; CDR3aa: CASSLNWNRGYGYTF; CDR3nt: TGTGCCAGCAGTTTAAATTGGAACAGGGGCTATGGCTACACCTTC
j_gene: TRBJ1-2; len: 14; d_gene: .; v_gene: TRBV5-6; CDR3aa: CASSLRQLTYGYTF; CDR3nt: TGTGCCAGCAGCTTGAGACAGTTGACCTATGGCTACACCTTC
j_gene: TRBJ1-1; len: 13; d_gene: .; v_gene: TRBV7-6; CDR3aa: CASSFDSYTEAFF; CDR3nt: TGTGCCAGCAGCTTCGACAGTTACACTGAAGCTTTCTTT
j_gene: TRBJ1-6; len: 14; d_gene: .; v_gene: TRBV18; CDR3aa: CASSPGTQNSPLHF; CDR3nt: TGTGCCAGCTCACCCGGGACACAGAATTCACCCCTCCACTTT
j_gene: TRBJ2-7; len: 16; d_gene: .; v_gene: TRBV5-1; CDR3aa: CASSSTDSAFAYEQYF; CDR3nt: TGCGCCAGCAGCTCCACGGACAGCGCGTTCGCCTACGAGCAGTACTTC
j_gene: TRBJ2-2; len: 16; d_gene: TRBD2; v_gene: TRBV5-4; CDR3aa: CASSLGTRTSIGELFF; CDR3nt: TGTGCCAGCAGCTTGGGGACAAGGACTAGCATCGGGGAGCTGTTTTTT
j_gene: TRBJ1-2; len: 12; d_gene: .; v_gene: TRBV19; CDR3aa: CASLKSGYGYTF; CDR3nt: TGTGCCAGCCTGAAGTCGGGCTATGGCTACACCTTC
j_gene: TRBJ2-2; len: 15; d_gene: .; v_gene: TRBV12-5; CDR3aa: CASGLAGAATGELFF; CDR3nt: TGTGCTAGTGGTTTGGCAGGGGCTGCCACCGGGGAGCTGTTTTTT
j_gene: TRBJ1-2; len: 17; d_gene: TRBD1; v_gene: TRBV19; CDR3aa: CASSITETGRRWYGYTF; CDR3nt: TGTGCCAGTAGTATTACGGAGACAGGGCGGCGCTGGTATGGCTACACCTTC
j_gene: TRBJ1-6; len: 13; d_gene: .; v_gene: TRBV4-1; CDR3aa: CASSQDIVSPLHF; CDR3nt: TGCGCCAGCAGCCAAGATATTGTCTCACCCCTCCACTTT
j_gene: TRBJ2-7; len: 11; d_gene: .; v_gene: TRBV6-5; CDR3aa: CASSSFYEQYF; CDR3nt: TGTGCCAGCAGTTCCTTCTACGAGCAGTACTTC
j_gene: TRBJ2-7; len: 13; d_gene: TRBD1; v_gene: TRBV6-5; CDR3aa: CASTGTGRYEQYF; CDR3nt: TGTGCCAGCACCGGGACAGGAAGGTACGAGCAGTACTTC
j_gene: TRBJ2-7; len: 14; d_gene: TRBD1; v_gene: TRBV19; CDR3aa: CASAGTGDSYEQYF; CDR3nt: TGTGCCAGCGCCGGGACAGGGGATTCCTACGAGCAGTACTTC
j_gene: TRBJ2-2; len: 13; d_gene: TRBD1; v_gene: TRBV5-1; CDR3aa: CASFRGPGGELFF; CDR3nt: TGCGCCAGCTTCAGGGGGCCGGGCGGGGAGCTGTTTTTT
j_gene: TRBJ1-1; len: 14; d_gene: TRBD1; v_gene: TRBV5-1; CDR3aa: CASSLYQGVTEAFF; CDR3nt: TGCGCCAGCAGCTTGTACCAGGGGGTTACTGAAGCTTTCTTT
j_gene: TRBJ1-5; len: 14; d_gene: .; v_gene: TRBV19; CDR3aa: CASRGGRVSQPQHF; CDR3nt: TGTGCCAGTAGAGGAGGGCGGGTGAGTCAGCCCCAGCATTTT
j_gene: TRBJ1-1; len: 15; d_gene: .; v_gene: TRBV11-3; CDR3aa: CASSHGGRVGTEAFF; CDR3nt: TGTGCCAGCAGCCATGGCGGCAGGGTAGGCACTGAAGCTTTCTTT
j_gene: TRBJ2-1; len: 11; d_gene: .; v_gene: TRBV30; CDR3aa: CAWQGVNEQFF; CDR3nt: TGTGCCTGGCAAGGGGTCAATGAGCAGTTCTTC
j_gene: TRBJ2-7; len: 16; d_gene: TRBD1; v_gene: TRBV5-4; CDR3aa: CASSLARDRGSYEQYF; CDR3nt: TGTGCCAGCAGCTTGGCCAGGGACAGGGGCTCCTACGAGCAGTACTTC
j_gene: TRBJ2-1; len: 14; d_gene: TRBD2; v_gene: TRBV6-1; CDR3aa: CASSESGSYNEQFF; CDR3nt: TGTGCCAGCAGTGAAAGCGGGAGCTACAATGAGCAGTTCTTC
j_gene: TRBJ2-7; len: 14; d_gene: .; v_gene: TRBV30; CDR3aa: CAWSTGKGSYEQYF; CDR3nt: TGTGCCTGGAGTACAGGGAAAGGATCCTACGAGCAGTACTTC
j_gene: TRBJ1-5; len: 13; d_gene: .; v_gene: TRBV4-3; CDR3aa: CASSQKIGQPQHF; CDR3nt: TGCGCCAGCAGCCAAAAAATCGGTCAGCCCCAGCATTTT
j_gene: TRBJ2-7; len: 14; d_gene: .; v_gene: TRBV7-9; CDR3aa: CASSLAGSSYEQYF; CDR3nt: TGTGCCAGCAGCTTAGCGGGGAGCTCCTACGAGCAGTACTTC
j_gene: TRBJ2-7; len: 13; d_gene: .; v_gene: TRBV27; CDR3aa: CASRNYPGYEQYF; CDR3nt: TGTGCCAGCAGAAACTATCCGGGCTACGAGCAGTACTTC
j_gene: TRBJ1-6; len: 15; d_gene: .; v_gene: TRBV6-5; CDR3aa: CASSYSTQNNSPLHF; CDR3nt: TGTGCCAGCAGTTACTCGACACAGAATAATTCACCCCTACACTTT
j_gene: TRBJ1-3; len: 16; d_gene: .; v_gene: TRBV4-1; CDR3aa: CASSQEPGSSGNTIYF; CDR3nt: TGCGCCAGCAGCCAAGAACCAGGAAGCTCTGGAAACACCATATATTTT
j_gene: TRBJ2-7; len: 15; d_gene: TRBD2; v_gene: TRBV9; CDR3aa: CASSVGASGGHEQYF; CDR3nt: TGTGCCAGCAGCGTAGGTGCTAGCGGGGGGCACGAGCAGTACTTC
j_gene: TRBJ2-2; len: 14; d_gene: .; v_gene: TRBV29-1; CDR3aa: CSVLAAKGTGELFF; CDR3nt: TGCAGCGTTCTCGCGGCCAAAGGCACCGGGGAGCTGTTTTTT
j_gene: TRBJ1-1; len: 16; d_gene: .; v_gene: TRBV2; CDR3aa: CASSERYRDRRAEAFF; CDR3nt: TGTGCCAGCAGTGAACGATACCGCGACAGGCGGGCTGAAGCTTTCTTT
j_gene: TRBJ2-5; len: 14; d_gene: .; v_gene: TRBV5-1; CDR3aa: CASSPTVDQETQYF; CDR3nt: TGCGCCAGCAGCCCCACCGTAGACCAAGAGACCCAGTACTTC
j_gene: TRBJ2-5; len: 15; d_gene: TRBD1; v_gene: TRBV27; CDR3aa: CASRRRTGGYETQYF; CDR3nt: TGTGCCAGCAGACGCCGGACAGGGGGTTACGAGACCCAGTACTTC
j_gene: TRBJ1-5; len: 14; d_gene: .; v_gene: TRBV19; CDR3aa: CASSIEGARQPQHF; CDR3nt: TGTGCCAGTAGTATTGAGGGAGCACGCCAGCCCCAGCATTTT
j_gene: TRBJ2-7; len: 15; d_gene: TRBD1; v_gene: TRBV11-2; CDR3aa: CASSLGQGSSYEQYF; CDR3nt: TGTGCCAGCAGCTTAGGACAGGGGAGCTCCTACGAGCAGTACTTC
j_gene: TRBJ1-5; len: 15; d_gene: .; v_gene: TRBV4-1; CDR3aa: CASSQGGPSNQPQHF; CDR3nt: TGCGCCAGCAGCCAAGGGGGCCCGAGCAATCAGCCCCAGCATTTT
j_gene: TRBJ1-6; len: 17; d_gene: TRBD1; v_gene: TRBV7-9; CDR3aa: CASSPPLPGQGYSPLHF; CDR3nt: TGTGCCAGCAGCCCCCCCCTCCCGGGACAGGGTTATTCACCCCTCCACTTT
j_gene: TRBJ1-2; len: 14; d_gene: .; v_gene: TRBV4-1; CDR3aa: CASSQDRHVYGYTF; CDR3nt: TGCGCCAGCAGCCAAGACAGACATGTCTATGGCTACACCTTC
j_gene: TRBJ2-7; len: 16; d_gene: TRBD2; v_gene: TRBV14; CDR3aa: CASSHATSGRPYEQYF; CDR3nt: TGTGCCAGCAGCCATGCGACTAGCGGGAGACCCTACGAGCAGTACTTC
j_gene: TRBJ2-5; len: 14; d_gene: .; v_gene: TRBV5-4; CDR3aa: CASRGAGYQETQYF; CDR3nt: TGTGCCAGCCGTGGGGCGGGGTACCAAGAGACCCAGTACTTC